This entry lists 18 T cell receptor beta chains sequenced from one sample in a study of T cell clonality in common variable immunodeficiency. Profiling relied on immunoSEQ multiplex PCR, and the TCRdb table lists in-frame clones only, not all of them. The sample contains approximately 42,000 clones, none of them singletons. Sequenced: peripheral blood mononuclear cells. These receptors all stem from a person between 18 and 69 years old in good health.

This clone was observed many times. CDR3 loop: CASSQDTGQNYGYTF. CDR3 DNA, as far as it was read: TGCGCCAGCAGCCAAGATACCGGACAGAACTATGGC. The chain couples TRBV4-1 to TRBJ1-2; a possible D gene is TRBD1 (6 bases). Read sequence stops 3 residues before the CDR3 end, and the germline J gene provides the missing end. V lost 0 bases and J 2 bases, leaving 10 bases between the germline ends. CDR1 is MGHRA and CDR2 is YSYEKL in the germline V gene. This CDR3 comprises 15 residues.

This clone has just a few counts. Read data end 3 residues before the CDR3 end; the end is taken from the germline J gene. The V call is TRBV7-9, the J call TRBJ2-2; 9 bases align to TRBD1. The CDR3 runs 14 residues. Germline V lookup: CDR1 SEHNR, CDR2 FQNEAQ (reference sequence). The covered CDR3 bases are TGTGCCAGCAGCCAGACAGGGGGACATTCCCCG. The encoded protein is CASSQTGGHSP. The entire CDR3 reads CASSQTGGHSPLFF.

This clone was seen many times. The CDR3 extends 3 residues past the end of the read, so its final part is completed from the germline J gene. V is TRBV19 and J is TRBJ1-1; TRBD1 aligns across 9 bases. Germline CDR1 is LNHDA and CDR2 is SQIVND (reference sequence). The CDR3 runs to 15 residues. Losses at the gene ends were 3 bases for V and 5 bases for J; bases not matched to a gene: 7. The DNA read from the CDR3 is TGTGCCAGTAGTATTGATCCCGGACAGGGGACTGAA. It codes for CASSIDPGQGTE. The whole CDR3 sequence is CASSIDPGQGTEAFF.

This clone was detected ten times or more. This chain's CDR3 is CASSPPSGGELFF. The CDR3 bases that were read are TGTGCCAGCAGCCCCCCCAGCGGCGGGGAG. The chain carries TRBV7-2 and TRBJ2-2, with a tentative D call TRBD2 (5 bases). The sequenced fragment ends 3 residues before the CDR3 boundary, so the rest is inferred from the germline J gene. Between the trimmed V and J ends, which lost 5 bases and 7 bases, there was a span of 11 bases. CDR1 is SGHTA and CDR2 is FQGNSA in the germline V gene. The CDR3 runs 13 residues.

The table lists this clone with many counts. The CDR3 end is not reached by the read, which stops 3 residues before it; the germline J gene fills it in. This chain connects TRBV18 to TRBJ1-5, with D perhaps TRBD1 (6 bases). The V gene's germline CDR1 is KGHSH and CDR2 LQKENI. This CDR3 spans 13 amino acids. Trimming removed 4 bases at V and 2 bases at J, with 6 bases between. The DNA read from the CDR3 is TGTGCCAGCTCACGGACAGGCAATCAGCCC. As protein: CASSRTGNQP. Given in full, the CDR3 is CASSRTGNQPQHF. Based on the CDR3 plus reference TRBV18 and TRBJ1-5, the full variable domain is NAGVMQNPRHLVRRRGQEARLRCSPMKGHSHVYWYRQLPEEGLKFMVYLQKENIIDESGMPKERFSAEFPKEGPSILRIQQVVRGDSAAYFCASSRTGNQPQHFGDGTRLSIL.

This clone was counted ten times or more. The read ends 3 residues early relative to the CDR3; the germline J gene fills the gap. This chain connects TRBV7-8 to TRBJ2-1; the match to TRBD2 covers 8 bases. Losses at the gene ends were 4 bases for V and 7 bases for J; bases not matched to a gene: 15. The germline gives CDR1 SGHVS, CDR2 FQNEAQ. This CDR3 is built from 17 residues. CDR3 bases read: TGTGCCAGCAGCTCGCCCCAAGGCGGGAGGACGAATAATGAG. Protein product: CASSSPQGGRTNNE. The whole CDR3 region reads CASSSPQGGRTNNEQFF.

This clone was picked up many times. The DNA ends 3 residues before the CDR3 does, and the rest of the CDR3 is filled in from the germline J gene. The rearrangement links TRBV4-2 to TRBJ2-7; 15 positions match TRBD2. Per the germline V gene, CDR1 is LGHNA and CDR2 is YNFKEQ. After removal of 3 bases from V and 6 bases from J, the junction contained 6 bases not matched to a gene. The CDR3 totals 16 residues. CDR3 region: CASSQEGLAGGSEQYF. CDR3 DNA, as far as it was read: TGTGCCAGCAGCCAGGAGGGACTAGCGGGAGGAAGCGAG.

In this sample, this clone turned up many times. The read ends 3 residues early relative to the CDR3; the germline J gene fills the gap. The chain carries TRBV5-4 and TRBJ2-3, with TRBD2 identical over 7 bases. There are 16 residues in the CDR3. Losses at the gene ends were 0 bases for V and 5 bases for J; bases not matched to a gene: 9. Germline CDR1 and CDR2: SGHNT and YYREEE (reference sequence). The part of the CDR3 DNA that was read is TGTGCCAGCAGCTTGGGAGGCAGGGAGGGTCAAGATACG. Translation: CASSLGGREGQDT. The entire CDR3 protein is CASSLGGREGQDTQYF.

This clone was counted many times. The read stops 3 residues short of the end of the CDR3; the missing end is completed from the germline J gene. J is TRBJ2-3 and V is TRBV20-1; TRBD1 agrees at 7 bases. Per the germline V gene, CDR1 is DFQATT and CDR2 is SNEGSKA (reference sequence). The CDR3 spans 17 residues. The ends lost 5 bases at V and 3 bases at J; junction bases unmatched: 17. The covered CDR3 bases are TGCAGTGCTGTACCCACATCCGACAGGGTATTTACAGATACG. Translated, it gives CSAVPTSDRVFTDT. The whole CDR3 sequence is CSAVPTSDRVFTDTQYF.

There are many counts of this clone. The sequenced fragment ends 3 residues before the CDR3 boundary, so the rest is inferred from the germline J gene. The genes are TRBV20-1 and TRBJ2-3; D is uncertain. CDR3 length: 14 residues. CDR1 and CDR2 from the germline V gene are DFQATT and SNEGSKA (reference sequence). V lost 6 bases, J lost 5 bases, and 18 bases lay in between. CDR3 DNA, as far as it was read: TGCAGTGCCCTGCCCGGCCAGGTGGAAGATACG. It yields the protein CSALPGQVEDT. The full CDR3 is CSALPGQVEDTQYF.

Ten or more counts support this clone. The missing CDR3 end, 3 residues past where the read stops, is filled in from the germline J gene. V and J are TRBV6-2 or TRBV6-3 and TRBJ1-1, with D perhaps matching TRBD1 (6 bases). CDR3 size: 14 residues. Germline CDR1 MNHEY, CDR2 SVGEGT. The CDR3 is CASSYGQPSWEAFF. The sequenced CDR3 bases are TGTGCCAGCAGTTACGGACAGCCCTCGTGGGAA.

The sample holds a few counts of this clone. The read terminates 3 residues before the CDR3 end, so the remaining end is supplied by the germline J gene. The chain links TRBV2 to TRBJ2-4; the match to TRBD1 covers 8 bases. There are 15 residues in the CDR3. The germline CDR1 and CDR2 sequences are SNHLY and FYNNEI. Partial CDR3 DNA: TGTGCCAGCAGTCAACAGGGGGGAAGCAATCAGCCT. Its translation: CASSQQGGSNQP. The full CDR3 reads CASSQQGGSNQPQYF.

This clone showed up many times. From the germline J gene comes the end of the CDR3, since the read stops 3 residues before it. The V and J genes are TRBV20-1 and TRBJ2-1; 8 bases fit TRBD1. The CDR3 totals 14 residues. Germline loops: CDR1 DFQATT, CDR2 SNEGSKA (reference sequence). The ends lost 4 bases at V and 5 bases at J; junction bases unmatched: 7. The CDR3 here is CSATRTGNNNEQFF. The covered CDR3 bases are TGCAGTGCTACCCGGACAGGGAACAACAATGAG.

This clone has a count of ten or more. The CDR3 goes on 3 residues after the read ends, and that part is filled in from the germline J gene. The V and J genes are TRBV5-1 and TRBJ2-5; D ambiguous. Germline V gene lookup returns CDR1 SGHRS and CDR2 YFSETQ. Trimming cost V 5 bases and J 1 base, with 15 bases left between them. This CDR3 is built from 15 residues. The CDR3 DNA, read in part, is TGCGCCAGCAGTGAGGTCCCAGATTCCCAAGAGACC. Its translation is CASSEVPDSQET. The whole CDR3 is CASSEVPDSQETQYF.

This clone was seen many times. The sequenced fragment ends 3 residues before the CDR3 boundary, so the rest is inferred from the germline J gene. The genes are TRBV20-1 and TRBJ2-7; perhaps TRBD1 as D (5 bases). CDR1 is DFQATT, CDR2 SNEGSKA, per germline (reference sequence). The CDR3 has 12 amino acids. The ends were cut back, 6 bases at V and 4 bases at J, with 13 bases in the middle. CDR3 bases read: TGCAGTGCCCGAAAGGACACATACGAG. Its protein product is CSARKDTYE. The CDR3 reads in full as CSARKDTYEQYF.

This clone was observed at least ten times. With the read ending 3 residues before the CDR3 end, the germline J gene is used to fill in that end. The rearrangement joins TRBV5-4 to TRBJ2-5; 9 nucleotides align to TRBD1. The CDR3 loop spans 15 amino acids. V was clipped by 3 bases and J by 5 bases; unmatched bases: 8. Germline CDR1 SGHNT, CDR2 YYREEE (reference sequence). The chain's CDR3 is CASSSVGTGRETQYF. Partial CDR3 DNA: TGTGCCAGCAGCTCCGTCGGGACAGGGAGGGAGACC.

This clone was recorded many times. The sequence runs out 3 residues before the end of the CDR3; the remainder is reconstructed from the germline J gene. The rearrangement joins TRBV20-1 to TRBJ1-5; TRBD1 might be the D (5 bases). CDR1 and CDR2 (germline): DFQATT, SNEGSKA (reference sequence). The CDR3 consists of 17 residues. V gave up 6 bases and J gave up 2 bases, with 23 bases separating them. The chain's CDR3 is CSAGTAGRIRRNQPQHF. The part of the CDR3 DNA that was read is TGCAGTGCGGGAACGGCAGGGAGGATCAGGCGCAATCAGCCC.

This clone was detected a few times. The CDR3 loop reads CASSSVPGNEQFF. Incomplete CDR3 DNA: TGTGCCAGCAGCTCGGTCCCGGGCAATGAG. The chain couples TRBV5-5 to TRBJ2-1; D uncertain. The read is 3 residues too short to cover the CDR3 end, so that end is filled in from the germline J gene. Trimming removed 3 bases at V and 6 bases at J, with 10 bases between. Germline V gives CDR1 SGHKS, CDR2 YYEKEE (reference sequence). The CDR3 covers 13 residues.